One and the same sample provided the 16 T cell receptor beta chains below, sequenced in a study of CD8 T cells in ankylosing spondylitis. Each CDR3 protein is one row after TCRdb ran MiXCR on the 5' RACE reads. This sample has 250,000 to 350,000 distinct CDR3 sequences, with 15% to 25% found just once. The source material was blood, either unsorted or a sorted T cell fraction (not recorded which). Receptor source: a male donor with ankylosing spondylitis or in good health (not recorded which).

Remarks on this clonotype: A junction end diverges from the germline sequence, so it may reflect a read error. The V gene is TRBV28, the J gene TRBJ2-2; D remains ambiguous. In germline, CDR1 is MDHEN, CDR2 SYDVKM. The CDR3 totals 12 residues. CDR3 sequence (DNA): TGTGCCACCCAGGATCACACCCGGGAGCTGTTTTTT. Protein product: CATQDHTRELFF.

This clonotype turned up a few times. V usage is TRBV10-3 and J usage is TRBJ2-7; 10 nucleotides line up with TRBD2. V gave up 6 bases and J gave up 5 bases; unmatched junction bases: 4. The V gene's germline CDR1 is ENHRY and CDR2 SYGVKD. The CDR3 is made up of 13 amino acids. CDR3 bases: TGTGCCATCAGCGCCGGGACTAGCGACGAGCAGTACGTC. Its protein is CAISAGTSDEQYV.

CDR3 DNA sequence: TGTGCCAGCAACCCAGGACAGGGTCTAATCAACACTGAAGCTTTCTTT. It codes for CASNPGQGLINTEAFF. The V and J genes are TRBV6-2 or TRBV6-3 and TRBJ1-1, with 8 bases that match TRBD1. This CDR3 comprises 16 residues. Germline-derived CDR1 and CDR2 are MNHEY and SVGEGT. Losses at the gene ends were 7 bases for V and 2 bases for J; bases not matched to a gene: 12.

This clonotype was found a few times. The J gene is TRBJ2-1, the V gene TRBV20-1; TRBD1 might be the D (6 bases). V gave up 6 bases and J gave up 4 bases, with 19 bases separating them. CDR1 is DFQATT and CDR2 is SNEGSKA in the germline V gene (reference sequence). The CDR3 covers 15 residues. CDR3 bases: TGCAGTGCCAGGGGACCCAGGGTGGATTACAATGAGCAGTTCTTC. It codes for CSARGPRVDYNEQFF.

Turning to this clonotype: With a much larger clone just one base away, this may be a read error. The J gene is TRBJ2-1, the V gene TRBV7-2; unclear D gene. Trimming took 6 bases from V and 8 from J, leaving 11 bases between them. Germline values: CDR1 SGHTA, CDR2 FQGNSA. This CDR3 spans 12 amino acids. The CDR3 nucleotides read TGTGCCAGCAGGTTAAGAGGTGATGAGCAGTTCTTC. This sequence encodes CASRLRGDEQFF.

The chain links TRBV6-2 or TRBV6-3 to TRBJ2-7; tentatively, D is TRBD2 (6 bases). Per germline, CDR1 MNHEY and CDR2 SVGEGT. The V gene lost 6 bases and the J gene lost 0 bases, with 9 bases spanning the gap. This CDR3 has 13 amino acids. CDR3: CASRLADSYEQYV. CDR3 sequence (DNA): TGTGCCAGCAGGTTAGCGGACTCCTACGAGCAGTACGTC.

This clonotype has only a few counts. The chain is built from TRBV5-5 and TRBJ1-5, with 9 positions matching TRBD1. The CDR3 runs to 17 residues. With V trimmed by 5 bases and J by 1 base, 10 bases remained unmatched. Germline V CDR1 and CDR2: SGHKS, YYEKEE (reference sequence). This chain's CDR3 is CASRMTADRGSNQPQHF. The CDR3 nucleotides are TGTGCCAGCAGGATGACCGCGGACAGGGGAAGCAATCAGCCCCAGCATTTT.

This rearrangement joins TRBV25-1 to TRBJ2-5; 8 positions agree with TRBD2. Per germline, CDR1 MGHDK and CDR2 SYGVNS. The junction had 2 bases not matched to a gene; V was cut back by 4 bases and J by 4 bases. The CDR3 covers 13 residues. The CDR3 coding sequence is TGTGCCAGCAGTGTTCTAGCGGGAGAGACCCAGTACTTC. Its translation is CASSVLAGETQYF.

The genes are TRBV5-1 and TRBJ2-1, with TRBD2 matching over 7 bases. V lost 0 bases, J lost 8 bases, and 5 bases stayed unmatched. Germline CDR1 reads SGHRS; CDR2 reads YFSETQ. The CDR3 consists of 14 residues. CDR3 DNA: TGCGCCAGCAGCTTGGGGCGGGAGACCTATGAGCAGTTCTTC. Translating it yields CASSLGRETYEQFF.

This clonotype was seen only a few times. The chain has TRBV2 and TRBJ2-1; 8 nucleotides align to TRBD2. The CDR3 consists of 20 residues. J lost 0 bases, V lost 4 bases, and 17 bases had no gene match. Germline V gives CDR1 SNHLY, CDR2 FYNNEI. The CDR3 coding sequence is TGTGCCAGCAGTGTAGCTTTGCTAGCGGGTTTGGGGAGCTCCTACAATGAGCAGTTCTTC. The encoded protein is CASSVALLAGLGSSYNEQFF.

In its sample, this clonotype was seen a few times. The V and J genes are TRBV7-8 and TRBJ1-5; D is unclear. Germline CDR1 reads SGHVS; CDR2 reads FQNEAQ. The germline V and J ends were trimmed by 4 bases and 8 bases, with 18 bases remaining between them. The CDR3 totals 15 residues. The CDR3 protein is CASSSGYTENKPQHF. In DNA, the CDR3 is TGTGCCAGCAGCTCGGGCTATACAGAAAACAAGCCCCAGCATTTT. Supplemented by reference TRBV7-8 and TRBJ1-5, the full variable domain reads GAGVSQSPRYKVAKRGQDVALRCDPISGHVSLFWYQQALGQGPEFLTYFQNEAQLDKSGLPSDRFFAERPEGSVSTLKIQRTQQEDSAVYLCASSSGYTENKPQHFGDGTRLSIL.

The chain recombines TRBV3-1 with TRBJ2-5; 11 nucleotides align to TRBD2. Germline trimming cut 6 bases from V and 5 bases from J; bases unmatched to any gene: 8. Germline assignment: CDR1 LGHDT and CDR2 YNNKEL (reference sequence). This CDR3 has 15 residues. CDR3 loop: CASRGSGGAAETQYF. CDR3 DNA: TGTGCCAGCAGGGGTAGCGGGGGGGCCGCGGAGACCCAGTACTTC.

This clonotype was found a few times. The gene calls are TRBV10-3 and TRBJ2-5, with 8 positions matching TRBD2. V trimming: 9 bases; J trimming: 1 base; junction bases outside the gene matches: 4. Germline CDR1 is ENHRY and CDR2 is SYGVKD. There are 13 residues in the CDR3. This CDR3 reads CAIRTSPQETQYF. The CDR3 DNA is TGTGCCATTAGGACTAGCCCCCAAGAGACCCAGTACTTC.

A few counts support this clonotype. The chain employs TRBV25-1 and TRBJ2-2, with a weak D call TRBD1 (6 bases). Looked up from germline, CDR1 is MGHDK and CDR2 is SYGVNS. The CDR3 sequence is 17 residues long. Trimming left V 7 bases short and J 2 bases short, with 20 bases between. The CDR3 spells CASTGIFGRGNTGELFF. Here the CDR3 DNA reads TGTGCCAGCACCGGAATTTTCGGCAGGGGTAACACCGGGGAGCTGTTTTTT.

This clonotype came up a few times. This chain links TRBV5-1 with TRBJ2-6; D might be TRBD1 (6 bases). CDR1 and CDR2 from the germline V gene are SGHRS and YFSETQ. The length of the CDR3 is 15 residues. Trimming removed 3 bases at V and 0 bases at J, with 7 bases between. The CDR3 is CASSWGHSGANVLTF. CDR3 DNA: TGCGCCAGCAGCTGGGGACACTCTGGGGCCAACGTCCTGACTTTC.

The gene calls are TRBV19 and TRBJ2-4; the D is unclear. Germline loops: CDR1 LNHDA, CDR2 SQIVND (reference sequence). CDR3 size: 15 residues. V lost 5 bases and J 5 bases, leaving 16 bases between the germline ends. CDR3 amino acids: CASSVYEVAENIQYF. In DNA form, the CDR3 reads TGTGCCAGTAGTGTCTACGAGGTCGCAGAAAACATTCAGTACTTC.